The clone carrying this TCR beta chain was detected a few times. Its antigen is as yet unknown. The PCR had 60 Vbeta and 13 Jbeta primers. In the original analysis: Unique TCR beta chains totaled about 73 million in a later count, with roughly 12 million of them shared. TCRdb's copy holds only in-frame clones and misses some; the assay was immunoSEQ multiplex PCR. V and J calls and clone size come straight from that table; D and trimming were deduced from the DNA. This table holds approximately 140,000 clones, approximately 80% found once. The sample comes from a study of cytomegalovirus exposure and HLA in healthy donors. This CDR3 is 15 amino acids long. Germline V gene sequence: CDR1 ENHRY, CDR2 SYGVKD. V gave up 2 bases and J gave up 1 base, with 6 bases separating them. Points from the study as a whole: Specific recognition of CMV antigens was confirmed in vitro for three chains (all CMV-associated).

Sequences were obtained from PBMCs. The source of this sequence is a young man in good health and CMV-seronegative. This chain uses TRBV10-3 with TRBJ2-6; perhaps TRBD2 as D (5 bases). In DNA form, the CDR3 reads TGTGCCATCAGTGAGACTAGGTCTGGGGCCAACGTCCTGACTTTC. Its translation: CAISETRSGANVLTF.